The present entry profiles one T cell receptor beta chain with its context. This record comes from a study of blood T cell repertoires in COVID-19. Study-level information: COVID-19 samples collected from the United States, Italy and Spain covered acute and convalescent phases. From T cells, B-cell-depleted T cells, or PBMCs came the material, which was cDNA or gDNA.

The J segment lost 7 bases and the V segment lost 5 bases, leaving 9 bases of the junction unmatched. This CDR3 contains 15 residues. From germline, CDR1 is SGHDT and CDR2 YYEEEE. The authors' processing: Estimation of nucleated cell counts relied on the amplification of reference gene primers. The method was immunoSEQ multiplex PCR; TCRdb's version includes in-frame clones alone and lacks a portion of them. Clonal size and the V and J genes are those of that table, whereas D and trimming came from the DNA. The repertoire holds 470,000 or so clones, with around 89% as singletons. The sequencing sample was made of peripheral blood. This chain joins TRBV5-6 and TRBJ2-5, with 12 bases matching TRBD2. This receptor was obtained from a woman aged 30 to 39 with acute or convalescent COVID-19. As DNA, the CDR3 is TGTGCCAGCAGAACCCTAGCGGGGGGGCCGGGGACCCAGTACTTC. As protein: CASRTLAGGPGTQYF.